Given below is one TCR beta chain in context. The data are from a study of blood T cell repertoires in COVID-19. Overall study context: Acute and convalescent COVID-19 specimens originated in the United States, Italy and Spain. Sample material is recorded as cDNA or gDNA derived from T cells, B-cell-depleted T cells, or PBMCs.

In the original analysis: Amplification with reference gene primers provided the estimates of nucleated cell counts. Clones were sequenced by immunoSEQ multiplex PCR, and TCRdb holds only the in-frame ones, with some missing. D and trimming come from the DNA, and the V and J calls and clone size come from that table. The sample gives roughly 40,000 clones, around 83% of which show up once; more than 15% is in the top ten. CDR1 and CDR2 (germline): LNHDA, SQIVND (reference sequence). This CDR3 region has 14 residues. The V and J ends lost 9 bases and 6 bases, in that order; junction bases with no gene match: 9.

The clonotype was recovered from a man aged 45-65 years in a cohort sampled during active COVID-19. The genes are TRBV19 and TRBJ1-3, with 9 positions matching TRBD1. Sequencing input: peripheral blood. CDR3 in DNA: TGTGCCAGAATCGGGACAGGGAGTGCAAACACCATATATTTT. This encodes CARIGTGSANTIYF.